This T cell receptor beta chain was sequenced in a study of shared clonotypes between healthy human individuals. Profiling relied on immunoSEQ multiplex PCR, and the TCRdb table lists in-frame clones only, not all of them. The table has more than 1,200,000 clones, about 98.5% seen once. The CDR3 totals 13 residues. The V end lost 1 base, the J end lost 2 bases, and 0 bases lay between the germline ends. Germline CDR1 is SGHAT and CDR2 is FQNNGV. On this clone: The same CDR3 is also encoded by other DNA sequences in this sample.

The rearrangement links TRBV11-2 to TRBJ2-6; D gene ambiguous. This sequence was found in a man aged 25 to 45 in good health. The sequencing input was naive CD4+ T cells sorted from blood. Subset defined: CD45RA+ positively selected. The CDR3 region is CASSLAGANVLTF. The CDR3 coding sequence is TGTGCCAGCAGCTTAGCTGGGGCCAACGTCCTGACTTTC.